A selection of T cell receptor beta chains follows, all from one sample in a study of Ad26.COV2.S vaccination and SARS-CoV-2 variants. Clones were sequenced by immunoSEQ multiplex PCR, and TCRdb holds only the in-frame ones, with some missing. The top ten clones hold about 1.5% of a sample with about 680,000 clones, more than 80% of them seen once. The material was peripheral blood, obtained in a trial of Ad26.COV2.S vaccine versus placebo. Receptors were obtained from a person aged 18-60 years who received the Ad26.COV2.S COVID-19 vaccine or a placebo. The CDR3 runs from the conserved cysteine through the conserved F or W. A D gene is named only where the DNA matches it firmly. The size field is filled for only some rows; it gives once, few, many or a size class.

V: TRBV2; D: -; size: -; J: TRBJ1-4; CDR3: CASSEGWEKLFF; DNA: TGTGCCAGCAGTGAGGGCTGGGAAAAACTGTTTTTT
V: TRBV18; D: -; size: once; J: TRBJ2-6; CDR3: CASSPQPSLSGANVLTF; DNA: TGTGCCAGCTCACCCCAGCCTTCCCTCTCTGGGGCCAACGTCCTGACTTTC
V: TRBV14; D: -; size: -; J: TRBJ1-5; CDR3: CASSQEPRPHSNQPQHF; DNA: TGTGCCAGCAGCCAAGAGCCCAGGCCCCATTCCAATCAGCCCCAGCATTTT
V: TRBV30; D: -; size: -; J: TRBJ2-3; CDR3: CAWSVRASKADTQYF; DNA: TGTGCCTGGAGTGTAAGGGCTAGTAAGGCAGATACGCAGTATTTT
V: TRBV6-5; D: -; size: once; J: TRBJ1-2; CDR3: CASSNQGKSYGYTF; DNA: TGTGCCAGCAGTAACCAGGGTAAATCCTATGGCTACACCTTC
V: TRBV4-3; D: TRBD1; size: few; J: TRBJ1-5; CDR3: CASSQDRGQPQHF; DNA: TGCGCCAGCAGCCAGGACAGGGGTCAGCCCCAGCATTTT
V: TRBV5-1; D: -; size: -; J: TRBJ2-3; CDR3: CASSLGRTTDTQYF; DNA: TGCGCCAGCAGCTTAGGCAGGACAACAGATACGCAGTATTTT
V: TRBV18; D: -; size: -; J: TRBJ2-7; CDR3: CASSPNGANYEQYF; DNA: TGTGCCAGCTCACCAAACGGGGCCAACTACGAGCAGTACTTC
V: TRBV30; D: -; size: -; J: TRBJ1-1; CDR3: CAWSPGPKVNTEAFF; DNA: TGTGCCTGGAGCCCCGGACCGAAGGTAAACACTGAAGCTTTCTTT
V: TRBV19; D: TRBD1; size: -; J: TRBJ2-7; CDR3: CATTDRGREQYF; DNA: TGTGCCACAACCGACAGGGGGCGGGAGCAGTACTTC
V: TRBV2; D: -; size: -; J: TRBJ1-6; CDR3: CASSEEVPRGEPLHF; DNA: TGTGCCAGCAGTGAAGAGGTGCCCCGGGGTGAACCCCTCCACTTT
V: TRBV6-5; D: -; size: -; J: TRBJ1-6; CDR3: CATRDGLPAGSPLHF; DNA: TGTGCCACCCGGGACGGTCTACCGGCCGGGTCACCCCTCCACTTT
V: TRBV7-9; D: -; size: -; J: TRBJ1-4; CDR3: CASSSLPGGEKLFF; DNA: TGTGCCAGCAGCTCCCTCCCGGGGGGAGAAAAACTGTTTTTT
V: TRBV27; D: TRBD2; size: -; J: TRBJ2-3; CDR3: CASSLFGLAGGTDTQYF; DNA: TGTGCCAGCAGTTTATTCGGACTAGCGGGGGGAACAGATACGCAGTATTTT
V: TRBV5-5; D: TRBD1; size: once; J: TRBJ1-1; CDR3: CASGTYRGQETEAFF; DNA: TGTGCCAGCGGTACCTACAGGGGGCAGGAAACTGAAGCTTTCTTT
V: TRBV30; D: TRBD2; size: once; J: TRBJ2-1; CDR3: CAWSPWTSGGNCFF; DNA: TGTGCCTGGAGTCCATGGACTAGCGGGGGGAATTGCTTCTTC
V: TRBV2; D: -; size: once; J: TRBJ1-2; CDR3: CASSARTSANYGYTF; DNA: TGTGCCAGCAGTGCAAGGACCTCTGCTAACTATGGCTACACCTTC
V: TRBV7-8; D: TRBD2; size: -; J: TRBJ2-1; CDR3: CASGLAGGNEQFF; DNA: TGTGCCAGCGGGCTTGCGGGAGGCAATGAGCAGTTCTTC
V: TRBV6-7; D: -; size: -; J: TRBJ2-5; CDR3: CAPRAGRRATETQYF; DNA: TGTGCCCCCCGGGCAGGACGAAGGGCTACGGAGACCCAGTACTTC
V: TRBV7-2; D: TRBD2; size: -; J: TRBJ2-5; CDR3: CASSLQLAGGSQETQYF; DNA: TGTGCCAGCAGCTTACAACTAGCGGGGGGTTCCCAAGAGACCCAGTACTTC
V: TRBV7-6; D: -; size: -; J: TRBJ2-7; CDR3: CASSPQTMPSYEQYF; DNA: TGTGCCAGCAGCCCCCAGACAATGCCCTCCTACGAGCAGTACTTC
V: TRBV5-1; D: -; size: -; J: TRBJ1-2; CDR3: CASSLRGDNYGYTF; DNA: TGCGCCAGCAGCCTTAGGGGGGACAACTATGGCTACACCTTC
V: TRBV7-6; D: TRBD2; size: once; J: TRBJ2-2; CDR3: CASSFVAGGPGELFF; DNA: TGTGCCAGCAGCTTCGTAGCGGGAGGGCCCGGGGAGCTGTTTTTT
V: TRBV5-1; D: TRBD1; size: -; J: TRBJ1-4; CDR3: CASSLYGTDNEKLFF; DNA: TGCGCCAGCAGCTTGTATGGGACAGATAATGAAAAACTGTTTTTT
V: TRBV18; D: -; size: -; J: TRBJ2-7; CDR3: CASSPGTDEQYF; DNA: TGTGCCAGCTCACCTGGTACGGACGAGCAGTACTTC
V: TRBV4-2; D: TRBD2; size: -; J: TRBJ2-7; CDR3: CASSPGGGSSYEQYF; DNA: TGTGCCAGCAGCCCCGGGGGGGGGAGCTCCTACGAGCAGTACTTC
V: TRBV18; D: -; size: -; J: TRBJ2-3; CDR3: CASSPGEDTQYF; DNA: TGTGCCAGCTCACCAGGCGAGGATACGCAGTATTTT
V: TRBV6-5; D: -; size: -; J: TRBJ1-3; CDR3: CASGAFSGNTIYF; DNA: TGTGCCAGCGGGGCATTCTCTGGAAACACCATATATTTT
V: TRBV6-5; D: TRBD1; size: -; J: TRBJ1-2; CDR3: CASSSGQLQNYGYTF; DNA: TGTGCCAGCAGTTCGGGACAGCTCCAAAACTATGGCTACACCTTC
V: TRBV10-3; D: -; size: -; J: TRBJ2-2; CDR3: CAISGITVGELFF; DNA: TGTGCCATCAGTGGAATAACCGTCGGGGAGCTGTTTTTT
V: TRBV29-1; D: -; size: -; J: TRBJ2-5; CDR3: CSRDWDSQETQYF; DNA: TGCAGCCGGGACTGGGACAGCCAAGAGACCCAGTACTTC
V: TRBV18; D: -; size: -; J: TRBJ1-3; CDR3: CASSPGAGNTIYF; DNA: TGTGCCAGCTCACCAGGGGCGGGAAACACCATATATTTT
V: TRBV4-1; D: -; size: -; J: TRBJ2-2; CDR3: CASSSPLFGRTGELFF; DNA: TGCGCCAGCAGTAGTCCTCTTTTCGGCAGGACCGGGGAGCTGTTTTTT
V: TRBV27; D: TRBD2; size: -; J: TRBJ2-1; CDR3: CASSPTSGNNEQFF; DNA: TGTGCCAGCAGTCCGACTAGCGGGAACAATGAGCAGTTCTTC
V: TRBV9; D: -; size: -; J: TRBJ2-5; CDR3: CASSVGIGGGEETQYF; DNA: TGTGCCAGCAGCGTAGGGATCGGGGGCGGGGAAGAGACCCAGTACTTC
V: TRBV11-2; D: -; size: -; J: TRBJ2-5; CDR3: CASSLDPGAGETQYF; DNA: TGTGCCAGCAGCTTAGATCCCGGGGCTGGGGAGACCCAGTACTTC
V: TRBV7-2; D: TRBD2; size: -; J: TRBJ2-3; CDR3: CASSLGPSGRDTQYF; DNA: TGTGCCAGCAGCTTAGGGCCTAGCGGGAGGGATACGCAGTATTTT
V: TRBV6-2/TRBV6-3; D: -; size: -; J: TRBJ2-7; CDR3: CASSPDGDEQYF; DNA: TGTGCCAGCAGCCCGGATGGGGACGAGCAGTACTTC
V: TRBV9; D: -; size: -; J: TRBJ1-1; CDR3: CASSVTGWTEAFF; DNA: TGTGCCAGCAGCGTAACAGGGTGGACTGAAGCTTTCTTT
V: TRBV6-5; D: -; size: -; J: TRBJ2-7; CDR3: CASSYSGTSTYEQYF; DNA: TGTGCCAGCAGTTATTCCGGGACTTCTACCTACGAGCAGTACTTC
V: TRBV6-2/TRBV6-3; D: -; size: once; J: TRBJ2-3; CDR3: CASSYSGVAGDTQYF; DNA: TGTGCCAGCAGTTACTCCGGGGTAGCAGGCGATACGCAGTATTTT
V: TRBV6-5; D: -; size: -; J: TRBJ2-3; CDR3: CASSYSGLFTDTQYF; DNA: TGTGCCAGCAGTTACTCAGGACTTTTCACAGATACGCAGTATTTT
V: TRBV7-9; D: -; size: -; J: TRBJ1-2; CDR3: CASSIGDTFNYGYTF; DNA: TGTGCCAGCAGCATAGGGGACACCTTCAACTATGGCTACACCTTC